The 24 T cell receptor beta chains below were found in one sample sequenced in a study of T cell responses to AZD1222 COVID-19 vaccine (dated by TCRdb to about 2021). The intended sense of this specimen's time point label: about 28 days (+/-7) after the second vaccine dose. Receptor libraries were prepared by the immunoSEQ multiplex PCR assay. Held by TCRdb, this immuneACCESS table contains in-frame sequences only and omits some clones. Under half of the omission traces to an unresolved V gene where checked; the cause of the rest is unknown. For this sample the table gives about 150,000 clones, of which around nine tenths were detected only once. Together, the top ten hold roughly 3.2% of the sample. This specimen consisted of peripheral blood, obtained 28 days after the second AZD1222 dose. These receptors all come from an adult who received the AZD1222 COVID-19 vaccine.

CDR3 protein: CASSLSVSSYEQYF. The DNA of the CDR3 is TGTGCCAGCAGCTTATCCGTTAGCAGCTACGAGCAGTACTTC. The genes are TRBV7-9 and TRBJ2-7; D remains ambiguous. Germline V gene sequence: CDR1 SEHNR, CDR2 FQNEAQ (reference sequence). Trimming removed 2 bases from V and 3 bases from J, with 11 bases in between. The CDR3 spans 14 residues.

The chain has TRBV3-1 (or the pseudogene TRBV3-2) and TRBJ2-7; D is unresolved. Trimming left V 1 base short and J 7 bases short, with 17 bases between. The CDR3 is 15 residues long. The V gene's germline CDR1 is LGHDT and CDR2 YNNKEL (reference sequence). CDR3: CASSQVSPTVGEQYF. For the CDR3, the DNA is TGTGCCAGCAGCCAAGTATCCCCAACCGTGGGTGAGCAGTACTTC.

The rearrangement links TRBV19 to TRBJ1-3; D unresolved. Germline lookup yields CDR1 LNHDA and CDR2 SQIVND (reference sequence). The CDR3 spans 18 residues. V lost 4 bases and J 1 base, leaving 20 bases between the germline ends. The CDR3 DNA is TGTGCCAGTAGTACTAGTTTCGGCAGGATGCTGTCTGGAAACACCATATATTTT. Amino acid sequence: CASSTSFGRMLSGNTIYF.

The J gene is TRBJ1-5, the V gene TRBV27; D not resolved. The CDR3 is made up of 14 amino acids. Trimming removed 5 bases from V and 7 bases from J, with 15 bases in between. Per germline, CDR1 MNHEY and CDR2 SMNVEV (reference sequence). CDR3 sequence reads: CASSPLPLLQPQHF. The CDR3 DNA sequence: TGTGCCAGCAGTCCTTTACCCCTTTTGCAGCCCCAGCATTTT.

The chain links TRBV5-8 to TRBJ2-1; D might be TRBD1 (5 bases). V lost 2 bases, J lost 7 bases, and 16 bases lay in between. This CDR3 comprises 15 residues. Germline assignment: CDR1 SGHTS and CDR2 YDEGEE. The CDR3 region has the DNA TGTGCCAGCAGCTTAGATGGAAGGACAATAAATGAGCAGTTCTTC. It translates to CASSLDGRTINEQFF.

This chain connects TRBV18 to TRBJ2-1, with TRBD2 identical over 8 bases. The CDR3 sequence is 17 residues long. The trim removed 3 bases at V and 9 bases at J, leaving 16 bases unmatched. The V gene's germline CDR1 is KGHSH and CDR2 LQKENI. The chain's CDR3 is CASSPAGGSGIAGEQFF. For the CDR3, the DNA is TGTGCCAGCTCACCGGCCGGAGGTAGCGGGATAGCGGGTGAGCAGTTCTTC.

The chain employs TRBV7-8 and TRBJ1-1, with 7 bases aligning to TRBD1. The CDR3 has 13 amino acids. The trim removed 1 base at V and 10 bases at J, leaving 6 bases unmatched. Germline CDR1 is SGHVS and CDR2 is FQNEAQ. CDR3 nucleotides: TGTGCCAGCAGCTTAGGGACAGGAGTGGGAGCTTTCTTT. This gives the protein CASSLGTGVGAFF. Variable domain in full (rest from reference TRBV7-8 and TRBJ1-1): GAGVSQSPRYKVAKRGQDVALRCDPISGHVSLFWYQQALGQGPEFLTYFQNEAQLDKSGLPSDRFFAERPEGSVSTLKIQRTQQEDSAVYLCASSLGTGVGAFFGQGTRLTVV.

This rearrangement joins TRBV19 to TRBJ2-3, with TRBD2 matching over 7 bases. The V and J ends lost 5 bases and 1 base, in that order; junction bases with no gene match: 6. The CDR3 extends over 15 amino acids. Germline V CDR1 and CDR2: LNHDA, SQIVND (reference sequence). The CDR3 nucleotides are TGTGCCAGTAGTGCCTTAGCGGGCCGCACAGATACGCAGTATTTT. The encoded protein is CASSALAGRTDTQYF.

V usage is TRBV24-1 and J usage is TRBJ1-5, with a weak D call TRBD1 (5 bases). Per the germline V gene, CDR1 is KGHDR and CDR2 is SFDVKD. V was shortened by 4 bases and J by 3 bases, with 9 bases between the two germline ends. This CDR3 contains 14 residues. The CDR3 spells CATSEGGVNQPQHF. Written as DNA, the CDR3 is TGTGCCACCAGTGAGGGGGGGGTCAATCAGCCCCAGCATTTT.

The rearrangement links TRBV10-2 to TRBJ1-6, with D uncertain. The V and J ends lost 5 bases and 9 bases respectively, with 14 bases between them. Germline lookup yields CDR1 WSHSY and CDR2 SAAADI. The CDR3 has 14 residues. CDR3 loop: CASSQENTVSPLHF. CDR3 nucleotide sequence: TGCGCCAGCAGTCAGGAAAACACAGTTTCACCCCTCCACTTT.

The rearrangement uses TRBV6-1 and TRBJ1-6; 7 positions agree with TRBD1. Trimming cost V 3 bases and J 10 bases; bases outside gene matches: 6. Looked up from germline, CDR1 is MNHNS and CDR2 is SASEGT. The CDR3 has 14 residues. This CDR3 is CASSDRQGNSPLHF. The CDR3 coding sequence is TGTGCCAGCAGTGACCGACAGGGAAACTCACCCCTCCACTTT.

V usage is TRBV7-2 and J usage is TRBJ2-1; 13 nucleotides align to TRBD2. This CDR3 contains 18 residues. The germline V gene has CDR1 SGHTA and CDR2 FQGNSA. The junction had 9 bases not matched to a gene; V was cut back by 1 base and J by 6 bases. CDR3 protein: CASSLELLAGGHFNEQFF. The CDR3 DNA is TGTGCCAGCAGCTTAGAGCTACTAGCGGGAGGGCACTTCAATGAGCAGTTCTTC.

The chain carries TRBV6-1 and TRBJ1-1, with 7 positions matching TRBD1. Germline trimming cut 3 bases from V and 5 bases from J; bases unmatched to any gene: 3. The germline V gene encodes CDR1 MNHNS and CDR2 SASEGT. The CDR3 has 13 residues. The CDR3 here is CASSDADRTEAFF. In DNA form, the CDR3 reads TGTGCCAGCAGTGATGCGGACAGGACTGAAGCTTTCTTT.

This chain uses TRBV29-1 with TRBJ2-7; 7 bases match TRBD2. This CDR3 contains 14 residues. Trimming cost V 4 bases and J 5 bases; bases outside gene matches: 11. Germline CDR1 reads SQVTM; CDR2 reads ANQGSEA. CDR3 nucleotide sequence: TGCAGCGTTGTCACGGGCGGGGGAGTAAACGAGCAGTACTTC. This codes for CSVVTGGGVNEQYF.

Of note for this clone: A read error is likely, as this CDR3 ends without the conserved phenylalanine or tryptophan. The limits of the CDR3 on the DNA are not certain, so only TCRdb's listed CDR3 is given. V gene TRBV7-9 combines with J gene TRBJ1-3. Looked up from germline, CDR1 is SEHNR and CDR2 is FQNEAQ (reference sequence). The CDR3 is 13 residues long, counting both termini. The CDR3 loop reads CASSLALAPILPL.

Here the CDR3 reads CASRGKSTNEKLFF. In DNA, the CDR3 is TGTGCCAGCAGGGGGAAGTCAACTAATGAAAAACTGTTTTTT. V and J are TRBV3-1 (or the pseudogene TRBV3-2) and TRBJ1-4, with D unclear. V was shortened by 6 bases and J by 0 bases, with 8 bases between the two germline ends. Germline V lookup: CDR1 LGHDT, CDR2 YNNKEL (reference sequence). The CDR3 length is 14 residues.

This chain uses TRBV5-1 with TRBJ2-7; weak D call: TRBD2 (7 bases). The length of the CDR3 is 14 residues. Germline lookup yields CDR1 SGHRS and CDR2 YFSETQ. V was shortened by 4 bases and J by 4 bases, with 15 bases between the two germline ends. CDR3 sequence reads: CASSRGADRYEQYF. In nucleotides, the CDR3 is TGCGCCAGCAGCCGGGGGGCCGATCGATACGAGCAGTACTTC.

Here the CDR3 DNA reads TGCGCCAGCAGCCCTTTGGCAGGATACGACTATGGCTACACCTTC. The encoded protein is CASSPLAGYDYGYTF. This chain uses TRBV5-1 with TRBJ1-2; D unclear. V lost 4 bases, J lost 3 bases, and 16 bases lay in between. The CDR3 covers 15 residues. Germline lookup yields CDR1 SGHRS and CDR2 YFSETQ.

The chain employs TRBV24-1 and TRBJ2-1, with a possible D match to TRBD1 (6 bases). V gave up 10 bases and J gave up 8 bases, with 14 bases separating them. Per the germline V gene, CDR1 is KGHDR and CDR2 is SFDVKD. The CDR3 covers 12 residues. The CDR3 reads CATGQAPYEQFF. The CDR3 nucleotides are TGTGCCACGGGACAAGCGCCGTATGAGCAGTTCTTC.

In DNA form, the CDR3 reads TGTGCCAGCAGCGTCGGAGCGGGACAGCAAAACATTCAGTACTTC. Its protein is CASSVGAGQQNIQYF. V gene TRBV9 combines with J gene TRBJ2-4, with D perhaps TRBD1 or TRBD2 (7 bases each). Germline values: CDR1 SGDLS, CDR2 YYNGEE. The ends were cut back, 2 bases at V and 5 bases at J, with 14 bases in the middle. CDR3 size: 15 residues.

A single count supports this clone. The CDR3 sequence is CASSSLDGHSGNTIYF. The CDR3 coding sequence is TGTGCCAGCAGTTCATTGGACGGGCACTCTGGAAACACCATATATTTT. The gene calls are TRBV27 and TRBJ1-3; no definite D call. The germline V gene has CDR1 MNHEY and CDR2 SMNVEV (reference sequence). With 4 bases removed from V and 0 bases from J, the gap between germline ends came to 13 bases. The CDR3 is 16 amino acids.

Only one count was recorded for this clone. This rearrangement joins TRBV2 to TRBJ1-4; D call uncertain. Germline V gene lookup returns CDR1 SNHLY and CDR2 FYNNEI. CDR3 length: 13 residues. V lost 6 bases and J 5 bases, leaving 10 bases between the germline ends. The CDR3 DNA follows: TGTGCCAGCAGGGGCAGTACGAATGAAAAACTGTTTTTT. This gives the protein CASRGSTNEKLFF.

The rearrangement uses TRBV4-2 and TRBJ1-2; a possible D gene is TRBD1 (6 bases). The CDR3 is 14 amino acids. CDR1 LGHNA and CDR2 YNFKEQ come from the germline V gene. V lost 1 base and J 8 bases, leaving 14 bases between the germline ends. The CDR3 coding sequence is TGTGCCAGCAGCCAAGTAACCGGGACATCAGGCTACACCTTC. Protein product: CASSQVTGTSGYTF.

The chain carries TRBV23-1 and TRBJ1-4; D unresolved. TRBV23-1 is noted as an ORF with a role that remains uncertain. The CDR3 loop spans 17 amino acids. Deletions cut 10 bases from V and 7 bases from J, with 28 bases between. CDR3 nucleotides: TGCGCCACAAGCCCCCACGATAAGGTGGAGTTTGGTGAAAAACTGTTTTTT. As protein: CATSPHDKVEFGEKLFF.